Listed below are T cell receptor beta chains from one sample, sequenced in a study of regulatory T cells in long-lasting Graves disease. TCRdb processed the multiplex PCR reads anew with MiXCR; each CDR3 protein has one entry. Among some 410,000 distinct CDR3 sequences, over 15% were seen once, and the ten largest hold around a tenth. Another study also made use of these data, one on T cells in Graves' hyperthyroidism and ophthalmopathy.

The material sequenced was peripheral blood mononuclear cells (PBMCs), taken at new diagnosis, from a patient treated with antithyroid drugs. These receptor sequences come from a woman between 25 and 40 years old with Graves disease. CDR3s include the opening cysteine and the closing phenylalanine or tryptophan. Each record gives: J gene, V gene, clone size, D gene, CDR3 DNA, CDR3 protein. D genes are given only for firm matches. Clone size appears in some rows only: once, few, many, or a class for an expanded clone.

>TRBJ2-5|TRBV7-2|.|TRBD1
TGTGCCAGCAGCTCCCGACAGGGGGCGCGTGAGACCCAGTACTTC
CASSSRQGARETQYF
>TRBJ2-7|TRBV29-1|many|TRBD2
TGCAGCGGGGCGGGAGTGAACTCCTACGAGCAGTACTTC
CSGAGVNSYEQYF
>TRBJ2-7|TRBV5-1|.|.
TGCGCCAGCAGCTTGGCAGTGGACTACGAGCAGTACTTC
CASSLAVDYEQYF
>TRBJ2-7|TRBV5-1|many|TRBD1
TGCGCCAGCACCCCAGAACCGGGGACAGGGGGCGGAGAGCAGTACTTC
CASTPEPGTGGGEQYF
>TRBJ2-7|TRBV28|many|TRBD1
TGTGCCAGCAGTGGGACAGAGAAATACGAGCAGTACTTC
CASSGTEKYEQYF
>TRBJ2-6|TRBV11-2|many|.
TGTGCCAGCAAGGTGGCTGGGGCCAACGTCCTGACTTTC
CASKVAGANVLTF
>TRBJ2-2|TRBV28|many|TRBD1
TGTGCCAGCAGTTCTTACAGGGGGCTGAACACCGGGGAGCTGTTTTTT
CASSSYRGLNTGELFF
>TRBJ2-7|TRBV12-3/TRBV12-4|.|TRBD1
TGTGCCAGCAGTTTCTCCGGGACAGGGAAAGAGCAGTACTTC
CASSFSGTGKEQYF
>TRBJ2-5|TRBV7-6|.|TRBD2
TGTGCCAGCAGCATCGGGACTAGCCAAGAGACCCAGTACTTC
CASSIGTSQETQYF
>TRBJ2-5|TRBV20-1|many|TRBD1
TGCAGTACTTACCCAAGCCGGACAGGGGAAGTCGAGACCCAGTACTTC
CSTYPSRTGEVETQYF
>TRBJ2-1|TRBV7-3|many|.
TGTGCCAGCAGTCAAAACCGGGACGCGCTAAGCGATGAGCAGTTCTTC
CASSQNRDALSDEQFF
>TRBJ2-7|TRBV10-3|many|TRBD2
TGTGCCATCAGAGTACTAGCGGGACCTTCCTACGAGCAGTACTTC
CAIRVLAGPSYEQYF
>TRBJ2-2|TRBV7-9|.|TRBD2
TGTGCCAGCAGCCCCGGGGGGAGAGAGAGCGGGGAGCTGTTTTTT
CASSPGGRESGELFF
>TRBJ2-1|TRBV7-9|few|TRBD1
TGTGCCAGTTCGAACCGGGACAGGGGCTTAATTGAGCAGTTCTTC
CASSNRDRGLIEQFF
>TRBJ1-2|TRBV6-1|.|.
TGTGCCAGCAGCCGTAGAGTCCCCAGGAGCTACACCTTC
CASSRRVPRSYTF
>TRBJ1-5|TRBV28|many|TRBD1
TGTGCCATAACACAGGGGGCAGGTAATCAGCCCCAGCATTTT
CAITQGAGNQPQHF
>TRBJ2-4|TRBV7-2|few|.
TGTGCCAGCAGCTTACCCGGAGCTAGGAGTAACATTCAGTACTTC
CASSLPGARSNIQYF
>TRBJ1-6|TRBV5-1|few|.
TGCGCCAGCAGACCCAACCCGGGTGATAATTCACCCCTCCACTTT
CASRPNPGDNSPLHF
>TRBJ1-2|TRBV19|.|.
TGTGCCAGTAGTCCACGCAGCCCCGTGCTCTATGGCTACACCTTC
CASSPRSPVLYGYTF
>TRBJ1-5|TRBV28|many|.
TGTGCCAGCAGTCCCCCGGGGCAACGGGGTCAGCCCCAGCATTTT
CASSPPGQRGQPQHF
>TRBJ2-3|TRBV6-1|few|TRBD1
TGTGCCAGCAGTGGGGCAGGGGGTTTCACAGATACGCAGTATTTT
CASSGAGGFTDTQYF
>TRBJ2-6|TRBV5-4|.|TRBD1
TGTGCCAGCAGCTTGGCCGTAGGGGGCAGGGGAGCCTCTGGGGCCAACGTCCTGACTTTC
CASSLAVGGRGASGANVLTF
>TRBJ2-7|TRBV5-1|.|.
TGCGCCAGCAGCTTGGGTACCCGGGGTGGGGGATACGAGCAGTACTTC
CASSLGTRGGGYEQYF
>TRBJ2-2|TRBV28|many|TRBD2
TGTGCCAGCAGGCGGCTAGCGGGAGTTGCCGGGGAGCTGTTTTTT
CASRRLAGVAGELFF
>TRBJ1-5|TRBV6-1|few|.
TGTGCCAGCAGGAAGGACAGCCATAGCAATCAGCCCCAGCATTTT
CASRKDSHSNQPQHF
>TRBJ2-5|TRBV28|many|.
TGTGCCAGCAGTCGATGGGGGGCGGGCCAAGAGACCCAGTACTTC
CASSRWGAGQETQYF
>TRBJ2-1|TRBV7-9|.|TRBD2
TGTGCCAGCAGCCCCCCAGCGGGACTCCCCATTGAGCAGTTCTTC
CASSPPAGLPIEQFF
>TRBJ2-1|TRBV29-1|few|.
TGCAGCGTTGTCCCTGGCGGCCCGCACCCCAATGAGCAGTTCTTC
CSVVPGGPHPNEQFF
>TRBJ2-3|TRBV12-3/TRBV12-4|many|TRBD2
TGTGCCAGCAGTCCGGGGACTATCGTACGAGATACGCAGTATTTT
CASSPGTIVRDTQYF
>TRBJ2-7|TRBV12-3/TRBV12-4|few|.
TGTGCCAGCAGTTCGGGCAGCACCTACGAGCAGTACTTC
CASSSGSTYEQYF
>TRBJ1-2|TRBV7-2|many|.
TGTGCCAGCAGCTTAACTCAGGGAGAAGGGCGAGGTGGCTACACCTTC
CASSLTQGEGRGGYTF
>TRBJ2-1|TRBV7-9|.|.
TGTGCCAGCAGCTTAGAAGGCACAGGAACGCAGTTCTTC
CASSLEGTGTQFF
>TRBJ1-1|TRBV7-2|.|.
TGTGCCAGCAACCTGTGGTATTATGAAGCTTTCTTT
CASNLWYYEAFF
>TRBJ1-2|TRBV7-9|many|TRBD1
TGTGCCAGCAGCCAGCGGACAGGGGAGGCTAACTATGGCTACACCTTC
CASSQRTGEANYGYTF
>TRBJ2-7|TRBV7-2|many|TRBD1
TGTGCCAGCAGCCTGAGGACAGGGGGGTTCTACGAGCAGTACTTC
CASSLRTGGFYEQYF
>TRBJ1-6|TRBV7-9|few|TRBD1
TGTGCCAGCAGCTCTCGGACAGGGGATAATTCACCCCTCCACTTT
CASSSRTGDNSPLHF
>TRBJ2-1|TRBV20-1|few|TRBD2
TGCAGTGGGAAACGGGCTAGCGGGAAATACAATGAGCAGTTCTTC
CSGKRASGKYNEQFF
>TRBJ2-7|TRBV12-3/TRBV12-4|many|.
TGTGCCAGCAGTTTGGGACTGAGCGTCTACGAGCAGTACTTC
CASSLGLSVYEQYF
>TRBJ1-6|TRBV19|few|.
TGTGCCAGTAGTACCACCCGGAGCTCCTATAATTCACCCCTCCACTTT
CASSTTRSSYNSPLHF
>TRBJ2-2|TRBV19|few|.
TGTGCCAGTAGTATGGCAGGACAGACCACCGGGGAGCTGTTTTTT
CASSMAGQTTGELFF
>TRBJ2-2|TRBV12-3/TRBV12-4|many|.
TGTGCCAGCGCCACCACGATCAGCTTCGGGGAGCTGTTTTTT
CASATTISFGELFF
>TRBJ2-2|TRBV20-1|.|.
TGCAGTGCTGAGTACGCCGGGGAGCTGTTTTTT
CSAEYAGELFF
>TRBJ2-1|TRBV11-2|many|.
TGTGCCAGCAGCGCCCGGGACTTCTACAATGAGCAGTTCTTC
CASSARDFYNEQFF
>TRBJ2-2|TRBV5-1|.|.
TGCGCCAGCAGCTTGACCTGGCAGGGATGGAACACCGGGGAGCTGTTTTTT
CASSLTWQGWNTGELFF
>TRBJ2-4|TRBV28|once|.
TGTGCCAGCACCTGGTCATTAGCCAAAAACATTCAGTACTTC
CASTWSLAKNIQYF
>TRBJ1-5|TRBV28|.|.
TGTGCCAGCGGAACTCCCCTGGACGGAAATCAGCCCCAGCATTTT
CASGTPLDGNQPQHF
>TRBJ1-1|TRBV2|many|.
TGTGCCAGCAGGTTTGAGGGAGGGGCCGGGACCTACACTGAAGCTTTCTTT
CASRFEGGAGTYTEAFF
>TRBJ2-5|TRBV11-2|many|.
TGTGCCAGCAGTTCCCTCAGTCTGGAGACCCAGTACTTC
CASSSLSLETQYF